These 17 T cell receptor beta chains originate from one sample sequenced in a study of metastatic and nonmetastatic thyroid tumors. Prior to thyroid surgery, none of the patients had received any treatment. MiXCR re-clonotyped the PCR reads for TCRdb. This sample carries around 50,000 clones, just under 30% of them seen once, and the ten largest clones take around a sixth. The sample comprised blood. These receptors were obtained from a female donor with papillary thyroid cancer or a benign thyroid nodule (not recorded which). Some clones in this sample may be carry-over from other donors' samples.

The chain couples TRBV20-1 to TRBJ2-3; 10 nucleotides agree with TRBD1. Trimming at V came to 6 bases and at J to 3 bases, leaving 12 bases not matched to a gene. This CDR3 is built from 16 residues. In germline, CDR1 is DFQATT, CDR2 SNEGSKA (reference sequence). CDR3 in amino acids: CSAKAHDRGRTDTQYF. CDR3 coding DNA: TGCAGTGCAAAGGCGCATGACAGGGGGCGGACAGATACGCAGTATTTT.

This clone is medium-sized (0.01 to 0.1%) in the sample. The J gene is TRBJ1-1, the V gene TRBV25-1; TRBD1 might be the D (6 bases). CDR1 and CDR2 from the germline V gene are MGHDK and SYGVNS. The CDR3 contains 13 residues. V was pared by 5 bases and J by 1 base, with 8 bases between. The CDR3, as DNA: TGTGCCAGCAGTAAACAGGGGAACACTGAAGCTTTCTTT. Translating gives CASSKQGNTEAFF.

The V gene is TRBV4-2, the J gene TRBJ2-2; D might be TRBD2 (6 bases). CDR3 length: 15 amino acids. Trimming cost V 3 bases and J 1 base, with 9 bases left between them. Germline CDR1 and CDR2: LGHNA and YNFKEQ. The CDR3 reads CASSQAGLNTGELFF. The CDR3 DNA reads as TGTGCCAGCAGCCAGGCGGGACTGAACACCGGGGAGCTGTTTTTT.

This clone has more than one count but fewer than ten. J is TRBJ1-1 and V is TRBV11-2; D unresolved. V lost 3 bases, J lost 6 bases, and 11 bases lay in between. Germline lookup yields CDR1 SGHAT and CDR2 FQNNGV. CDR3 length equals 13 residues. This chain's CDR3 is CASSFLDGPEAFF. In nucleotides, the CDR3 is TGTGCCAGCAGCTTTTTAGACGGTCCTGAAGCTTTCTTT.

This clone counts as medium-sized. The chain combines TRBV6-5 with TRBJ1-5; perhaps TRBD1 as D (5 bases). V shed 2 bases and J shed 6 bases, with 8 bases lying between them. The length of the CDR3 is 13 residues. Germline values: CDR1 MNHEY, CDR2 SVGAGI. The CDR3 region is CASSYGGSQPQHF. In nucleotides, the CDR3 is TGTGCCAGCAGTTACGGGGGAAGTCAGCCCCAGCATTTT.

CDR3 sequence reads: CASSLRRGQNTGELFF. The CDR3 DNA follows: TGTGCCAGCAGCTTACGACGGGGTCAGAACACCGGGGAGCTGTTTTTT. The J gene is TRBJ2-2, the V gene TRBV11-2, with D possibly being TRBD2 (5 bases). CDR3 length equals 16 residues. Germline loops: CDR1 SGHAT, CDR2 FQNNGV. The V end lost 2 bases, the J end lost 1 base, and 11 bases lay between the germline ends.

The chain is built from TRBV20-1 and TRBJ2-3, with 8 bases matching TRBD2. The CDR3 runs 13 residues. J gave up 6 bases and V 2 bases, and 4 bases lay outside the gene matches. Germline loops: CDR1 DFQATT, CDR2 SNEGSKA (reference sequence). The CDR3 coding sequence is TGCAGTGCTAGAATGACTAGCGTGGATACGCAGTATTTT. Protein: CSARMTSVDTQYF.

This clone was counted ten times or more. This sequence joins TRBV20-1 and TRBJ2-3; 8 bases map to TRBD1. The V gene's germline CDR1 is DFQATT and CDR2 SNEGSKA (reference sequence). The CDR3 extends over 15 amino acids. V dropped 6 bases and J dropped 7; count of bases not matched to a gene: 15. CDR3 sequence: CSALPRQGARNTQYF. As DNA, the CDR3 is TGCAGTGCCCTCCCCCGGCAGGGGGCGAGGAATACGCAGTATTTT.

At least ten counts were recorded for this clone. The chain uses TRBV27 and TRBJ2-7; 8 bases align to TRBD2. The CDR3 has 16 residues. CDR1 is MNHEY, CDR2 SMNVEV, per germline (reference sequence). J was trimmed by 2 bases and V by 4 bases; bases with no gene match: 10. For the CDR3, the DNA is TGTGCCAGCAGTTCAGGAGCGGGGGAAACTCCCTACGAGCAGTACTTC. Translation: CASSSGAGETPYEQYF.

The chain combines TRBV6-1 with TRBJ1-3; maybe TRBD1 (5 bases). The germline V gene encodes CDR1 MNHNS and CDR2 SASEGT. V lost 5 bases and J 0 bases, leaving 11 bases between the germline ends. The CDR3 is made up of 15 amino acids. The CDR3 nucleotides read TGTGCCAGCAGTACCGACAGTAGCTCTGGAAACACCATATATTTT. The encoded protein is CASSTDSSSGNTIYF.

This clone was observed many times. V is TRBV20-1 and J is TRBJ2-6; no reliable D call. CDR1 and CDR2 from the germline V gene are DFQATT and SNEGSKA (reference sequence). Trimming removed 6 bases from V and 0 bases from J, with 15 bases in between. This CDR3 region has 16 residues. In DNA, the CDR3 is TGCAGTGCCAAGGCCCGCCATGACTCTGGGGCCAACGTCCTGACTTTC. As protein: CSAKARHDSGANVLTF.

V usage is TRBV2 and J usage is TRBJ2-6, with 9 bases lining up with TRBD1. V shed 8 bases and J 0 bases; nucleotides not matched to a gene: 5. Germline V gives CDR1 SNHLY, CDR2 FYNNEI. The CDR3 extends over 16 amino acids. The CDR3 DNA is TGTGCCAGCCTGGACAGGGGTCCCTCTGGGGCCAACGTCCTGACTTTC. It encodes CASLDRGPSGANVLTF.

V is TRBV20-1 and J is TRBJ2-1; no definite D call. V gave up 1 base and J gave up 3 bases, with 1 base separating them. Germline values: CDR1 DFQATT, CDR2 SNEGSKA (reference sequence). This CDR3 is built from 11 residues. CDR3 residues: CSARVYNEQFF. CDR3 coding DNA: TGCAGTGCTAGAGTCTACAATGAGCAGTTCTTC.

The chain uses TRBV5-1 and TRBJ2-2; D unclear. Trimming removed 0 bases at V and 1 base at J, with 4 bases between. This CDR3 has 14 amino acids. The germline V gene encodes CDR1 SGHRS and CDR2 YFSETQ. The CDR3 protein is CASSLDRNTGELFF. For the CDR3, the DNA is TGCGCCAGCAGCTTGGATCGGAACACCGGGGAGCTGTTTTTT.

V gene TRBV28 combines with J gene TRBJ2-7; D is perhaps TRBD1 (6 bases). This CDR3 spans 14 amino acids. V lost 5 bases, J lost 2 bases, and 13 bases lay in between. Germline CDR1 MDHEN, CDR2 SYDVKM. CDR3 residues: CASSQGFKAYEQYF. The CDR3 region has the DNA TGTGCCAGCAGTCAGGGGTTTAAAGCCTACGAGCAGTACTTC. Full variable domain (missing parts from reference TRBV28 and TRBJ2-7): DVKVTQSSRYLVKRTGEKVFLECVQDMDHENMFWYRQDPGLGLRLIYFSYDVKMKEKGDIPEGYSVSREKKERFSLILESASTNQTSMYLCASSQGFKAYEQYFGPGTRLTVT.

This clone has a count of ten or more. This chain connects TRBV20-1 to TRBJ1-2; D call uncertain. The CDR3 is 13 residues long. Germline V gene sequence: CDR1 DFQATT, CDR2 SNEGSKA (reference sequence). Between the trimmed V and J ends, which lost 6 bases and 4 bases, there was a span of 15 bases. The CDR3 spells CSAPHGDLYGYTF. The CDR3 DNA sequence: TGCAGTGCCCCGCACGGGGATCTCTATGGCTACACCTTC.

This clone has only a few counts. The V call is TRBV27, the J call TRBJ2-7; either TRBD1 or TRBD2 may supply D (5 bases each). V lost 2 bases, J lost 4 bases, and 12 bases lay in between. Germline V gene data show CDR1 as MNHEY and CDR2 as SMNVEV (reference sequence). CDR3 size: 14 residues. The CDR3: CASSLQGALYEQYF. In DNA, the CDR3 is TGTGCCAGCAGTTTACAGGGAGCATTGTACGAGCAGTACTTC.